The rows below give T cell receptor beta chains drawn from one sample of a study of cytomegalovirus exposure and HLA in healthy donors. The data were produced by immunoSEQ multiplex PCR, yet TCRdb's version contains in-frame clones alone and is incomplete. The data hold more than 150,000 clones, with roughly 84% observed a single time. Source material: PBMCs. These TCRs come from a woman between 18 and 29 years old in good health and CMV-seronegative. CDR3s include the opening cysteine and the closing phenylalanine or tryptophan. The order of the fields is clone size, J gene, V gene, D gene, CDR3 DNA, CDR3 protein. A D gene is named only where the DNA matches it firmly. Rows may omit the clone size; those that give it use once, few, many or a size class.

size: -; J: TRBJ2-5; V: TRBV7-8; D: TRBD2; DNA: TGTGCCAGCAGCTTAGGCCGACTAGCGGGGGCACGGGAGACCCAGTACTTC; CDR3: CASSLGRLAGARETQYF
size: -; J: TRBJ2-7; V: TRBV5-5; D: -; DNA: TGTGCCAGCAGCTTGGCCGGGATTTACGAGCAGTACTTC; CDR3: CASSLAGIYEQYF
size: -; J: TRBJ1-1; V: TRBV11-2; D: -; DNA: TGTGCCAGCAGCTTTCTTGGCAGGAACACTGAAGCTTTCTTT; CDR3: CASSFLGRNTEAFF
size: -; J: TRBJ1-2; V: TRBV5-1; D: -; DNA: TGCGCCAGCAAGGCCGACAGCTCCAACCTCTATGGCTACACCTTC; CDR3: CASKADSSNLYGYTF
size: -; J: TRBJ2-1; V: TRBV10-1; D: TRBD2; DNA: TGCGCCAGCAGTGCTCTGGGTCGGGAGGACAATGAGCAGTTCTTC; CDR3: CASSALGREDNEQFF
size: -; J: TRBJ1-4; V: TRBV10-1; D: -; DNA: TGCGCCAGCAGTGTTCAGGGAAAGAATGAAAAACTGTTTTTT; CDR3: CASSVQGKNEKLFF
size: once; J: TRBJ1-2; V: TRBV5-6; D: TRBD1; DNA: TGTGCCAGCAGCTTGAAATGGGACAGTTCTGGCTACACCTTC; CDR3: CASSLKWDSSGYTF
size: -; J: TRBJ1-1; V: TRBV19; D: -; DNA: TGTGCCAGTAGTATACCTCATGGACGAGGGCGGGAAGCTTTCTTT; CDR3: CASSIPHGRGREAFF
size: -; J: TRBJ2-2; V: TRBV9; D: -; DNA: TGTGCCAGCAGCGTCTACAGGACGATCACCGGGGAGCTGTTTTTT; CDR3: CASSVYRTITGELFF
size: -; J: TRBJ2-7; V: TRBV29-1; D: -; DNA: TGCAGCGTTACGGGACAGCAGTTGGTAGCGGGGAACGAGCAGTACTTC; CDR3: CSVTGQQLVAGNEQYF
size: -; J: TRBJ1-2; V: TRBV5-5; D: TRBD1; DNA: TGTGCCAGCAGCCCCCGGACAGGAAACTATGGCTACACCTTC; CDR3: CASSPRTGNYGYTF
size: -; J: TRBJ1-2; V: TRBV6-5; D: TRBD1; DNA: TGTGCCAGCAGACGCCGGGACAGGGATAATGGCTACACCTTC; CDR3: CASRRRDRDNGYTF
size: -; J: TRBJ1-5; V: TRBV30; D: -; DNA: TGTGCCTGGAGTAGGGGCCTATATAGCAATCAGCCCCAGCATTTT; CDR3: CAWSRGLYSNQPQHF
size: few; J: TRBJ2-1; V: TRBV30; D: -; DNA: TGTGCCTGGAGTGCCGGAGGGGGCCCTTACAATGAGCAGTTCTTC; CDR3: CAWSAGGGPYNEQFF
size: -; J: TRBJ1-3; V: TRBV6-6; D: -; DNA: TGTGCCAGCAGCACAAGGGGAACGAACTCTGGAAACACCATATATTTT; CDR3: CASSTRGTNSGNTIYF
size: -; J: TRBJ2-1; V: TRBV5-6; D: TRBD2; DNA: TGTGCCAGCAGCTTGCCCGGGACTAGCGTATTCAATGAGCAGTTCTTC; CDR3: CASSLPGTSVFNEQFF
size: -; J: TRBJ1-1; V: TRBV27; D: TRBD1; DNA: TGTGCCAGCCGCCCCAATATTTTGACAGGGAGCACTGAAGCTTTCTTT; CDR3: CASRPNILTGSTEAFF
size: -; J: TRBJ2-3; V: TRBV19; D: TRBD2; DNA: TGTGCCAGTAGTACAGCGGGGGGGAATACGGATACGCAGTATTTT; CDR3: CASSTAGGNTDTQYF
size: -; J: TRBJ1-4; V: TRBV28; D: -; DNA: TGTGCCAGCGGGGTAGGGGGAACGGGAGAAAAACTGTTTTTT; CDR3: CASGVGGTGEKLFF
size: -; J: TRBJ2-7; V: TRBV7-9; D: -; DNA: TGTGCCAGCAGCTACTATACGGCGAAGACGGGAGAGCAGTACTTC; CDR3: CASSYYTAKTGEQYF
size: few; J: TRBJ2-5; V: TRBV25-1; D: TRBD2; DNA: TGTGCCAGTGGGACAGCGGGGGGGGGAGAGACCCAGTACTTC; CDR3: CASGTAGGGETQYF
size: -; J: TRBJ1-5; V: TRBV9; D: -; DNA: TGTGCCAGCAGCGTACAGGGCTGGGGTCAGCCCCAGCATTTT; CDR3: CASSVQGWGQPQHF
size: -; J: TRBJ2-7; V: TRBV28; D: -; DNA: TGTGCCAGCAGTTTTCCCGACGAGCAGTACTTC; CDR3: CASSFPDEQYF
size: -; J: TRBJ2-7; V: TRBV5-1; D: TRBD2; DNA: TGCGCCAGCAGCTATTTACCTCCTTTGACTAGCGAAGTATACGAGCAGTACTTC; CDR3: CASSYLPPLTSEVYEQYF
size: -; J: TRBJ2-7; V: TRBV6-1; D: -; DNA: TGTGCCAGTTCGACAGCTTCCTACGAGCAGTACTTC; CDR3: CASSTASYEQYF
size: once; J: TRBJ1-1; V: TRBV18; D: -; DNA: TGTGCCAGCTCACCACTTGTTCAGGGGAAGGCTGAAGCTTTCTTT; CDR3: CASSPLVQGKAEAFF
size: -; J: TRBJ2-1; V: TRBV11-2; D: -; DNA: TGTGCCAGCAGCTTAGAACTGGTTCTTGAGCAGTTCTTC; CDR3: CASSLELVLEQFF
size: -; J: TRBJ2-6; V: TRBV10-3; D: TRBD1; DNA: TGTGCCACCTACTCGACAGGGTCTGGGGCCAACGTCCTGACTTTC; CDR3: CATYSTGSGANVLTF
size: -; J: TRBJ1-2; V: TRBV6-6; D: TRBD1; DNA: TGTGCCAGCAGTCGGACAGGCGAGAACTATGGCTACACCTTC; CDR3: CASSRTGENYGYTF
size: few; J: TRBJ2-5; V: TRBV5-8; D: TRBD1; DNA: TGTGCCAGCAGCTTGGGACAGGGGGGGTACCAAGAGACCCAGTACTTC; CDR3: CASSLGQGGYQETQYF
size: -; J: TRBJ1-2; V: TRBV6-5; D: TRBD1; DNA: TGTGCCAGCAGTCCACGACAGGGGGGAAACTATGGCTACACCTTC; CDR3: CASSPRQGGNYGYTF
size: -; J: TRBJ2-5; V: TRBV30; D: -; DNA: TGTGCCTGGAGTGTAGGAGGGTCAGCGGAGACCCAGTACTTC; CDR3: CAWSVGGSAETQYF
size: few; J: TRBJ1-2; V: TRBV28; D: TRBD1; DNA: TGTGCCAGCAGTTTCGGGGACAGGGTATACTATGGCTACACCTTC; CDR3: CASSFGDRVYYGYTF
size: -; J: TRBJ1-3; V: TRBV5-4; D: TRBD1; DNA: TGTGCCAGCAGCTTGGTATCAGGGGGGACTGGAAACACCATATATTTT; CDR3: CASSLVSGGTGNTIYF
size: once; J: TRBJ1-2; V: TRBV9; D: -; DNA: TGTGCCAGCAGCGTAGTCGGGGGGGTATATGGCTACACCTTC; CDR3: CASSVVGGVYGYTF
size: -; J: TRBJ2-5; V: TRBV14; D: -; DNA: TGTGCCAGCAGCCAAGGCCCAGGGAGGCGAGAGACCCAGTACTTC; CDR3: CASSQGPGRRETQYF
size: -; J: TRBJ2-7; V: TRBV5-1; D: -; DNA: TGCGCCAGCAGCTTGAGTGGGAGTTACCCCGAGCAGTACTTC; CDR3: CASSLSGSYPEQYF
size: -; J: TRBJ1-1; V: TRBV7-8; D: TRBD1; DNA: TGTGCCAGCAGCTCACAGACCGGGACAGTTGGTTTCTTT; CDR3: CASSSQTGTVGFF
size: -; J: TRBJ2-1; V: TRBV6-1; D: TRBD2; DNA: TGTGCCAGCAGTGAAGCGCTAGCGGGGTGGGGTGATGAGCAGTTCTTC; CDR3: CASSEALAGWGDEQFF
size: -; J: TRBJ1-2; V: TRBV7-9; D: -; DNA: TGTGCCAGCAGCTTGGTGGGAGGCTATGGCTACACCTTC; CDR3: CASSLVGGYGYTF